These 16 T cell receptor beta chains were all obtained from the same sample, sequenced in a study of T cell responses to AZD1222 COVID-19 vaccine. Repertoires were generated with immunoSEQ multiplex PCR, while TCRdb's copy carries only in-frame clones and drops some. The sample has 110,000 to 150,000 clones, over 75% seen once; the top ten hold 7.5% to 8.5%. The input for sequencing was peripheral blood, taken on day 0 of AZD1222 vaccination. The origin of the receptors is an adult in good health.

The chain has TRBV11-2 and TRBJ1-2; D may be TRBD1 (5 bases). Germline V CDR1 and CDR2: SGHAT, FQNNGV. The CDR3 length is 12 residues. V lost 4 bases and J lost 3, with 6 bases in between. The CDR3 sequence: CASSWDDYGYTF. The CDR3 bases are TGTGCCAGCAGCTGGGACGACTATGGCTACACCTTC.

This chain links TRBV5-1 with TRBJ2-1, with 7 bases lining up with TRBD2. The CDR3 length is 14 residues. The V segment lost 5 bases and the J segment 3 bases; nucleotides outside the gene matches: 5. The germline CDR1 and CDR2 sequences are SGHRS and YFSETQ. Here the CDR3 DNA reads TGCGCCAGCAGGGCTAGCGGCAGCTACAATGAGCAGTTCTTC. Encoded protein: CASRASGSYNEQFF.

The chain has TRBV6-5 and TRBJ2-7, with 9 bases lining up with TRBD1. This CDR3 has 15 amino acids. The V segment lost 0 bases and the J segment 4 bases; nucleotides outside the gene matches: 4. Per the germline V gene, CDR1 is MNHEY and CDR2 is SVGAGI. The CDR3 DNA reads as TGTGCCAGCAGTTACTCGGAGACAGGGGGGTACGAGCAGTACTTC. Its translation: CASSYSETGGYEQYF.

The CDR3 DNA sequence: TGCGCCAGCAGCTTGGCCTATAGGGACACGGGAAATTCACCCCTCCACTTT. It yields the protein CASSLAYRDTGNSPLHF. V usage is TRBV5-1 and J usage is TRBJ1-6; D might be TRBD1 (6 bases). The V gene lost 0 bases and the J gene lost 7 bases, with 17 bases spanning the gap. The CDR3 loop spans 17 amino acids. CDR1 is SGHRS, CDR2 YFSETQ, per germline.

This clone showed up just once. V gene TRBV27 combines with J gene TRBJ1-1; possibly TRBD1 for D (5 bases). The germline gives CDR1 MNHEY, CDR2 SMNVEV (reference sequence). V lost 10 bases, J lost 11 bases, and 14 bases lay in between. The CDR3 has 10 residues. CDR3 sequence (DNA): TGTGCCACCAGGCGGGGGGATGCTTTCTTT. This translates into CATRRGDAFF.

The rearrangement links TRBV10-1 to TRBJ1-1; maybe TRBD1 (5 bases). The V gene's germline CDR1 is WNHNN and CDR2 SYGVQD (reference sequence). V was pared by 0 bases and J by 3 bases, with 8 bases between. This CDR3 region has 14 residues. This CDR3 reads CASSESMGHTEAFF. Here the CDR3 DNA reads TGCGCCAGCAGTGAGTCGATGGGGCACACTGAAGCTTTCTTT.

The rearrangement uses TRBV3-1 (or the pseudogene TRBV3-2) and TRBJ1-5; the D is unclear. The CDR3 length is 14 residues. The germline V gene encodes CDR1 LGHDT and CDR2 YNNKEL (reference sequence). Trimming removed 5 bases from V and 4 bases from J, with 12 bases in between. CDR3 DNA: TGTGCCAGCAGCTTCCACGGAGGGAATCAGCCCCAGCATTTT. Its translation: CASSFHGGNQPQHF.

The gene calls are TRBV10-1 and TRBJ2-2, with D possibly being TRBD2 (5 bases). Trimming stripped 6 bases from V and 5 bases from J, with 13 bases between. Germline V gene sequence: CDR1 WNHNN, CDR2 SYGVQD (reference sequence). The CDR3 has 14 residues. This CDR3 reads CASRPGIHTGELFF. The CDR3 bases are TGCGCCAGCAGGCCGGGGATTCATACCGGGGAGCTGTTTTTT.

This rearrangement joins TRBV10-3 to TRBJ1-6, with TRBD1 as a possible D gene (6 bases). From germline, CDR1 is ENHRY and CDR2 SYGVKD. CDR3 length equals 14 residues. V was clipped by 4 bases and J by 4 bases, with 8 bases between them. The CDR3 region is CAISVQGYNSPLHF. The DNA for the CDR3 is TGTGCCATCAGTGTACAGGGATATAATTCACCCCTCCACTTT.

The rearrangement uses TRBV18 and TRBJ2-3, with a weak D call TRBD2 (6 bases). This CDR3 is built from 13 residues. Germline V lookup: CDR1 KGHSH, CDR2 LQKENI. V was cut by 2 bases and J by 5 bases, with 8 bases left in between. The CDR3 sequence: CASSPGGKDTQYF. In DNA form, the CDR3 reads TGTGCCAGCTCACCAGGGGGGAAAGATACGCAGTATTTT.

The chain links TRBV29-1 to TRBJ2-3, with TRBD1 as a possible D gene (5 bases). CDR3 length equals 14 residues. CDR1 is SQVTM, CDR2 ANQGSEA, per germline. V was clipped by 0 bases and J by 5 bases, with 12 bases between them. The CDR3 DNA reads as TGCAGCGTTGAAGATCGAGCTACAGGAGATACGCAGTATTTT. The encoded protein is CSVEDRATGDTQYF.

This clone came up a few times. The chain couples TRBV15 to TRBJ1-4, with D perhaps TRBD1 (5 bases). CDR1 and CDR2 from the germline V gene are LNHNV and YYDKDF (reference sequence). Trimming pared 6 bases from V and 6 bases from J, leaving 14 bases between. The CDR3 runs to 14 residues. DNA for the CDR3: TGTGCCACCAGGCGGGGGGGACTAGATGAAAAACTGTTTTTT. Translation: CATRRGGLDEKLFF.

The chain uses TRBV6-1 and TRBJ1-1; 7 bases are a match to TRBD1. CDR1 is MNHNS, CDR2 SASEGT, per germline. This CDR3 has 14 amino acids. The junction had 4 bases not matched to a gene; V was cut back by 2 bases and J by 4 bases. This CDR3 reads CASSERGGLTEAFF. DNA for the CDR3: TGTGCCAGCAGTGAAAGAGGGGGCCTCACTGAAGCTTTCTTT.

The rearrangement joins TRBV7-9 to TRBJ1-1; D is unclear. This CDR3 contains 12 residues. The V end lost 8 bases, the J end lost 4 bases, and 11 bases lay between the germline ends. Germline CDR1 is SEHNR and CDR2 is FQNEAQ (reference sequence). CDR3 amino acids: CASRRRGTEAFF. In DNA form, the CDR3 reads TGTGCCAGCCGCCGGAGAGGCACTGAAGCTTTCTTT.

The genes are TRBV4-2 and TRBJ1-4; maybe TRBD1 (5 bases). V shed 0 bases and J shed 4 bases, with 15 bases lying between them. CDR1 is LGHNA and CDR2 is YNFKEQ in the germline V gene. The CDR3 extends over 17 amino acids. CDR3 bases: TGTGCCAGCAGCCAAGATAACGGAGGGGCGGTTAATGAAAAACTGTTTTTT. Encoded protein: CASSQDNGGAVNEKLFF.

The V call is TRBV30, the J call TRBJ2-3; D unresolved. Germline V gives CDR1 GTSNPN, CDR2 SVGIG (reference sequence). This CDR3 region has 12 residues. V lost 8 bases to trimming and J lost 2 bases, with 11 bases between them. The CDR3 region has the DNA TGTGCCGTCAGGCGAGTCACAGATACGCAGTATTTT. This translates into CAVRRVTDTQYF.